This TCR beta chain was sequenced in a study of blood T cell repertoires in COVID-19. In the study overall: T cells, B-cell-depleted T cells, or PBMCs provided the cDNA or gDNA that served as material.

This clone appeared a few times. In the authors' workflow: Amplification from reference gene primers served as the basis for estimated nucleated cell counts. Produced via immunoSEQ multiplex PCR; TCRdb's table is partial and in-frame only. The V and J calls and the clone size are those of that table, but D and trimming were determined from the DNA. Among roughly 170,000 clones listed, roughly 80% were seen once. This CDR3 comprises 15 residues. Germline CDR1 and CDR2: SEHNR and FQNEAQ (reference sequence). After removal of 5 bases from V and 6 bases from J, the junction contained 9 bases not matched to a gene.

The V and J genes are TRBV7-9 and TRBJ2-2; TRBD1 matches 7 bases. The receptor was derived from a human donor in a cohort sampled during active COVID-19. Sequencing was carried out using peripheral blood. The CDR3, as DNA: TGTGCCAGCAGCGGGGACAGACTGACATCCGGGGAGCTGTTTTTT. As protein: CASSGDRLTSGELFF.